The 23 T cell receptor beta chains in this list originate from one sample, sequenced in a study of T-cell memory formation after mild COVID-19. TCRdb reanalysed the 5' RACE reads using MiXCR and keeps one entry per CDR3 protein. The top ten clones hold about 12% of a sample with about 390,000 distinct CDR3 sequences, under 25% of them seen once. The sequencing input was PBMCs or a T cell subset sorted from them (not recorded which). The receptors were sampled from an adult woman who had mild COVID-19 (a few samples of this study predate the infection). Cell type and time point are not known.

The chain carries TRBV12-3 or TRBV12-4 and TRBJ2-2; 7 bases are a match to TRBD2. The ends lost 5 bases at V and 5 bases at J; junction bases unmatched: 11. The CDR3 has 16 amino acids. The CDR3 sequence: CASSPWTSLMTGELFF. CDR3 bases: TGTGCCAGCAGTCCGTGGACTAGTCTAATGACCGGGGAGCTGTTTTTT.

This chain links TRBV24-1 with TRBJ1-5, with D perhaps TRBD1 (5 bases). The CDR3 extends over 15 amino acids. CDR1 and CDR2 from the germline V gene are KGHDR and SFDVKD. Deletions cut 2 bases from V and 7 bases from J, with 14 bases between. This CDR3 reads CATSDSTPGRQPQHF. DNA for the CDR3: TGTGCCACCAGTGATTCGACACCGGGACGCCAGCCCCAGCATTTT.

This clonotype occurred a few times. V is TRBV5-1 and J is TRBJ2-3; 8 nucleotides match TRBD1. Germline V gene sequence: CDR1 SGHRS, CDR2 YFSETQ. J gave up 4 bases and V 4 bases, and 5 bases lay outside the gene matches. The CDR3 sequence is 14 residues long. The CDR3 sequence is CASSPGQAADTQYF. The CDR3 coding sequence is TGCGCCAGCAGCCCGGGACAGGCGGCAGATACGCAGTATTTT. The entire variable domain, with the rest obtained from reference TRBV5-1 and TRBJ2-3, is as follows: KAGVTQTPRYLIKTRGQQVTLSCSPISGHRSVSWYQQTPGQGLQFLFEYFSETQRNKGNFPGRFSGRQFSNSRSEMNVSTLELGDSALYLCASSPGQAADTQYFGPGTRLTVL.

This clonotype was detected ten times or more. This chain uses TRBV12-3 or TRBV12-4 with TRBJ2-5, with D perhaps TRBD1 or TRBD2 (5 bases each). V lost 1 base and J lost 1, with 10 bases in between. The CDR3 is 15 amino acids. The CDR3 region is CASSLGGTLQETQYF. In nucleotides, the CDR3 is TGTGCCAGCAGTTTAGGGGGGACGCTCCAAGAGACCCAGTACTTC.

This clonotype was seen more than once but under ten times. CDR3 sequence: CASCTSHYGYTF. In nucleotides, the CDR3 is TGTGCCAGCTGTACATCTCACTATGGCTACACCTTC. This rearrangement joins TRBV12-3 or TRBV12-4 to TRBJ1-2; D remains ambiguous. CDR3 length: 12 residues. With 8 bases removed from V and 3 bases from J, the gap between germline ends came to 10 bases.

This clonotype turned up a few times. The chain couples TRBV5-1 to TRBJ1-5, with a tentative D call TRBD1 (6 bases). V lost 0 bases and J 1 base, leaving 8 bases between the germline ends. The CDR3 sequence is 15 residues long. CDR1 and CDR2 (germline): SGHRS, YFSETQ. This CDR3 is CASSLAGVSNQPQHF. The CDR3 coding sequence is TGCGCCAGCAGCTTGGCAGGGGTCAGCAATCAGCCCCAGCATTTT.

The V call is TRBV4-1, the J call TRBJ2-3; TRBD2 might be the D (6 bases). Germline loops: CDR1 MGHRA, CDR2 YSYEKL. V dropped 7 bases and J dropped 2 bases, with 13 bases sitting between them. The CDR3 has 14 residues. The CDR3 DNA reads TGCGCCAGCAACCATGGCGGGGACACAGATACGCAGTATTTT. This encodes CASNHGGDTDTQYF.

The rearrangement links TRBV4-1 to TRBJ2-1; possibly TRBD1 for D (6 bases). The CDR3 loop spans 15 amino acids. Trimming removed 0 bases from V and 4 bases from J, with 10 bases in between. Germline V CDR1 and CDR2: MGHRA, YSYEKL. CDR3: CASSQDGQGYNEQFF. The CDR3 coding sequence is TGCGCCAGCAGCCAAGATGGGCAGGGGTACAATGAGCAGTTCTTC.

This clonotype came up a few times. The chain is built from TRBV12-3 or TRBV12-4 and TRBJ1-1, with D possibly being TRBD1 (6 bases). Trimming pared 7 bases from V and 1 base from J, leaving 13 bases between. The CDR3 consists of 14 residues. The CDR3 is CASTVGGSNTEAFF. CDR3 DNA sequence: TGTGCCAGCACCGTGGGGGGCTCGAACACTGAAGCTTTCTTT.

Only a few counts were recorded for this clonotype. This chain uses TRBV6-6 with TRBJ1-4; 8 bases fit TRBD1. V trimming: 4 bases; J trimming: 8 bases; junction bases outside the gene matches: 9. This CDR3 comprises 15 residues. Per germline, CDR1 MNHNY and CDR2 SVGAGI (reference sequence). The CDR3 nucleotides read TGTGCCAGCAGTTCACCACGCGACAGGGGAGAAAAACTGTTTTTT. Residues: CASSSPRDRGEKLFF.

The rearrangement joins TRBV20-1 to TRBJ2-2; TRBD1 matches 8 bases. CDR3 length: 13 residues. Losses at the gene ends were 7 bases for V and 5 bases for J; bases not matched to a gene: 6. Germline V CDR1 and CDR2: DFQATT, SNEGSKA (reference sequence). CDR3 in amino acids: CSVPGQATGELFF. CDR3 coding DNA: TGCAGTGTCCCGGGACAGGCTACCGGGGAGCTGTTTTTT.

A few counts support this clonotype. CDR3 amino acids: CASSPPMGYNEQFF. For the CDR3, the DNA is TGTGCCAGCTCACCCCCCATGGGCTACAATGAGCAGTTCTTC. The V and J genes are TRBV18 and TRBJ2-1, with unresolved D. CDR1 KGHSH and CDR2 LQKENI come from the germline V gene. This CDR3 region has 14 residues. The germline V and J ends were trimmed by 3 bases and 3 bases, with 9 bases remaining between them.

This clonotype was detected a few times. This chain links TRBV18 with TRBJ1-1, with 8 bases identical to TRBD1. V lost 3 bases, J lost 6 bases, and 12 bases stayed unmatched. The CDR3 totals 16 residues. The germline V gene has CDR1 KGHSH and CDR2 LQKENI. This chain's CDR3 is CASSPALDRVWAEAFF. The CDR3 DNA reads as TGTGCCAGCTCACCGGCACTGGACAGGGTGTGGGCTGAAGCTTTCTTT.

The chain is built from TRBV6-6 and TRBJ2-4, with D possibly matching TRBD1 (5 bases). Germline V gives CDR1 MNHNY, CDR2 SVGAGI (reference sequence). The CDR3 loop spans 18 amino acids. The germline V and J ends were trimmed by 5 bases and 0 bases, with 20 bases remaining between them. CDR3 protein: CASSPDTGKGLAKNIQYF. The CDR3 DNA reads as TGTGCCAGCAGTCCTGACACAGGAAAGGGGCTAGCCAAAAACATTCAGTACTTC.

This clonotype showed up many times. The chain has TRBV7-6 and TRBJ2-7, with D maybe TRBD2 (6 bases). There are 14 residues in the CDR3. Germline CDR1 reads SGHVS; CDR2 reads FNYEAQ. Deletions cut 5 bases from V and 3 bases from J, with 14 bases between. The CDR3 DNA reads as TGTGCCAGCAGCCGTTTAGCGGAACACTACGAGCAGTACTTC. Protein: CASSRLAEHYEQYF.

The chain carries TRBV4-1 and TRBJ2-1; TRBD2 agrees at 10 bases. The CDR3 runs to 17 residues. Germline trimming cut 3 bases from V and 10 bases from J; bases unmatched to any gene: 15. CDR1 is MGHRA and CDR2 is YSYEKL in the germline V gene. The CDR3 coding sequence is TGCGCCAGCAGCCAGGCCCCCCAGCGGGGGGGCCGGGGAGAGCAGTTCTTC. It encodes CASSQAPQRGGRGEQFF.

V gene TRBV10-2 combines with J gene TRBJ1-4; TRBD1 matches at 7 bases. V gave up 8 bases and J gave up 5 bases; unmatched junction bases: 5. Germline V lookup: CDR1 WSHSY, CDR2 SAAADI. The length of the CDR3 is 13 residues. The CDR3 region is CASGGTANEKLFF. The CDR3 nucleotides read TGCGCCAGCGGGGGGACAGCAAATGAAAAACTGTTTTTT.

This chain's CDR3 is CASSLSQLEETQYF. CDR3 coding DNA: TGTGCCAGCAGCTTGAGCCAGCTAGAAGAGACCCAGTACTTC. V and J are TRBV11-2 and TRBJ2-5; D call uncertain. The CDR3 runs 14 residues. Trimming took 3 bases from V and 3 from J, leaving 11 bases between them. Germline V CDR1 and CDR2: SGHAT, FQNNGV.

This clonotype showed up just a few times. The chain recombines TRBV5-1 with TRBJ2-1, with TRBD2 matching 7 bases. The CDR3 sequence is 15 residues long. Trimming removed 8 bases from V and 2 bases from J; junction bases left unmatched: 10. Per germline, CDR1 SGHRS and CDR2 YFSETQ. CDR3 bases: TGCGCCAGTTGGGCCGCTAGCGGACCCTACAATGAGCAGTTCTTC. Its protein product is CASWAASGPYNEQFF.

The chain recombines TRBV30 with TRBJ2-1; 7 nucleotides line up with TRBD1. The V segment lost 4 bases and the J segment 0 bases; nucleotides outside the gene matches: 3. The germline CDR1 and CDR2 sequences are GTSNPN and SVGIG (reference sequence). This CDR3 has 14 amino acids. The CDR3 loop is CAWKTGSSYNEQFF. The CDR3 coding sequence is TGTGCCTGGAAGACAGGGAGCTCCTACAATGAGCAGTTCTTC. Looking up the rest from reference TRBV30 and TRBJ2-1 gives the full variable domain: SQTIHQWPATLVQPVGSPLSLECTVEGTSNPNLYWYRQAAGRGLQLLFYSVGIGQISSEVPQNLSASRPQDRQFILSSKKLLLSDSGFYLCAWKTGSSYNEQFFGPGTRLTVL.

This clonotype has a handful of counts. V usage is TRBV9 and J usage is TRBJ1-2; D gene ambiguous. Germline CDR1 and CDR2: SGDLS and YYNGEE. Trimming removed 3 bases at V and 2 bases at J, with 14 bases between. The CDR3 extends over 15 amino acids. DNA for the CDR3: TGTGCCAGCAGCGGCGTACAACGGGAAAACTATGGCTACACCTTC. It yields the protein CASSGVQRENYGYTF.

The chain couples TRBV20-1 to TRBJ1-4; perhaps TRBD1 as D (6 bases). This CDR3 has 16 residues. Trimming removed 6 bases from V and 0 bases from J, with 17 bases in between. Per germline, CDR1 DFQATT and CDR2 SNEGSKA (reference sequence). The CDR3 here is CSADSWGAPTNEKLFF. The CDR3 DNA is TGCAGTGCCGATAGCTGGGGGGCCCCAACTAATGAAAAACTGTTTTTT.

This chain uses TRBV7-9 with TRBJ1-6, with 7 bases lining up with TRBD1. Per the germline V gene, CDR1 is SEHNR and CDR2 is FQNEAQ (reference sequence). The CDR3 is 14 amino acids. J gave up 9 bases and V 5 bases, and 7 bases lay outside the gene matches. The CDR3 nucleotides are TGTGCCAGCAGCCCCGAGGGGGCGATTTCACCCCTCCACTTT. Protein: CASSPEGAISPLHF.